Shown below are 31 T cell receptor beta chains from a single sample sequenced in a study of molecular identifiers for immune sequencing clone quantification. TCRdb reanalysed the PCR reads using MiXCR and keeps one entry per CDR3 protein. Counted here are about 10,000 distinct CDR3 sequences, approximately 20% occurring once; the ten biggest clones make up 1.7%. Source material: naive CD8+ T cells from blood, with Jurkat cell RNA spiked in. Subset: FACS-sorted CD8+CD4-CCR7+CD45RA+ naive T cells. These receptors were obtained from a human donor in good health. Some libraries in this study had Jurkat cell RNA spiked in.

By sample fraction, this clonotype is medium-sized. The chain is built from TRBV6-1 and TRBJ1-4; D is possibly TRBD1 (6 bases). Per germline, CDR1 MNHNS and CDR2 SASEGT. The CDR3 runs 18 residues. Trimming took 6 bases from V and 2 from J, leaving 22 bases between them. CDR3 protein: CASRTNTGIFVTNEKLFF. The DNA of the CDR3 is TGTGCCAGCAGAACCAACACAGGGATTTTCGTGACTAATGAAAAACTGTTTTTT.

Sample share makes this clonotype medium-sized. CDR3 DNA sequence: TGCAGCGCCGCCTTGAACACTGAAGCTTTCTTT. Translation: CSAALNTEAFF. V is TRBV29-1 and J is TRBJ1-1; D is ambiguous. Germline CDR1 reads SQVTM; CDR2 reads ANQGSEA. The CDR3 length is 11 residues. The V gene lost 7 bases and the J gene lost 0 bases, with 6 bases spanning the gap.

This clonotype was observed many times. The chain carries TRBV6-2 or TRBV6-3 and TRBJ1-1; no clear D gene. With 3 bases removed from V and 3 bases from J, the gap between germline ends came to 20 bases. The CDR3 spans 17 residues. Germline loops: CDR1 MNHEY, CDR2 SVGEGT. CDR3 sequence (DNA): TGTGCCAGCAGTTATGCAATCAAGACGATAGAAGACACTGAAGCTTTCTTT. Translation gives CASSYAIKTIEDTEAFF.

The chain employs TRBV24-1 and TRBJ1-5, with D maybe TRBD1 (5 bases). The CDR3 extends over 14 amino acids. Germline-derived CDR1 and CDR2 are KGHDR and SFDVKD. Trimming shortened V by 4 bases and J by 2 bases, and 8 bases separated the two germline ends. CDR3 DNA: TGTGCCACCAGTGACGGGACGGGCAATCAGCCCCAGCATTTT. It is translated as CATSDGTGNQPQHF.

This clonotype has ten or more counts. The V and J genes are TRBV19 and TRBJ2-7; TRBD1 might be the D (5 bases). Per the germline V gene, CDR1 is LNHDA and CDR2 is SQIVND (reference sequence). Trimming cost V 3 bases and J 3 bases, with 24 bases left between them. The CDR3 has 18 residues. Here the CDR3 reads CASSILMSYSKGDYEQYF. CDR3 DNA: TGTGCCAGTAGTATCCTTATGTCTTATTCAAAAGGGGACTACGAGCAGTACTTC.

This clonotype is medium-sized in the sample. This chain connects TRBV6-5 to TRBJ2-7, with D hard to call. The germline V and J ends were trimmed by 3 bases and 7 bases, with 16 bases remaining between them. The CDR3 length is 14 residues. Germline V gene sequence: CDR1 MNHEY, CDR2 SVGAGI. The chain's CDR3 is CASSYSYRAKEQYF. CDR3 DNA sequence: TGTGCCAGCAGTTATAGCTACAGAGCAAAGGAGCAGTACTTC.

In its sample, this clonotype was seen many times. Here the CDR3 reads CASSLPSSTYEQYF. The CDR3 nucleotides read TGTGCCAGCAGCTTGCCTAGTTCGACCTACGAGCAGTACTTC. The chain combines TRBV5-6 with TRBJ2-7; D is unclear. The CDR3 contains 14 residues. From germline, CDR1 is SGHDT and CDR2 YYEEEE. Trimming took 1 base from V and 2 from J, leaving 10 bases between them.

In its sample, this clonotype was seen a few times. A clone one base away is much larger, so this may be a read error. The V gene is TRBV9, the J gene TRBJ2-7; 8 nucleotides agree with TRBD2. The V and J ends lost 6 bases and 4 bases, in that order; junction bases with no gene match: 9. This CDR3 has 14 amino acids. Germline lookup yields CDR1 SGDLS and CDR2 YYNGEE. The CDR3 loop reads CASNPRTSLYEQYF. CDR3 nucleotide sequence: TGTGCCAGCAACCCTCGGACTAGCTTATACGAGCAGTACTTC.

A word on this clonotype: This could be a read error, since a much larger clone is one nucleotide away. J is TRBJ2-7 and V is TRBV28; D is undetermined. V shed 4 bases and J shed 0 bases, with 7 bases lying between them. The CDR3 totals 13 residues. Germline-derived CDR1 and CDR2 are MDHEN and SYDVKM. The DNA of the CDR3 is TGTGCCAGCAGTTCAGTAGACTCCTACGAGCAGTACTTC. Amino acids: CASSSVDSYEQYF.

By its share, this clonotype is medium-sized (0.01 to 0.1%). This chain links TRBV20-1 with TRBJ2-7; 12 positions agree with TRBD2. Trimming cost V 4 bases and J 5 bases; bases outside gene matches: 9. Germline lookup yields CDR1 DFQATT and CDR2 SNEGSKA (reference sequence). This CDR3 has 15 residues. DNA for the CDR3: TGCAGTGCTACCAACGAGACTAGCGGGGGAGACGAGCAGTACTTC. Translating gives CSATNETSGGDEQYF.

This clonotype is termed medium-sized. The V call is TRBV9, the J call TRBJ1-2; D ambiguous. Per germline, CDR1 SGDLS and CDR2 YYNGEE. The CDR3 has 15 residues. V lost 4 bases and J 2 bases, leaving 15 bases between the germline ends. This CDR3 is CASSLSRAPNYGYTF. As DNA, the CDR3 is TGTGCCAGCAGCCTAAGTAGGGCACCGAACTATGGCTACACCTTC. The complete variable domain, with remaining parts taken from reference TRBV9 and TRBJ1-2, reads DSGVTQTPKHLITATGQRVTLRCSPRSGDLSVYWYQQSLDQGLQFLIQYYNGEERAKGNILERFSAQQFPDLHSELNLSSLELGDSALYFCASSLSRAPNYGYTFGSGTRLTVV.

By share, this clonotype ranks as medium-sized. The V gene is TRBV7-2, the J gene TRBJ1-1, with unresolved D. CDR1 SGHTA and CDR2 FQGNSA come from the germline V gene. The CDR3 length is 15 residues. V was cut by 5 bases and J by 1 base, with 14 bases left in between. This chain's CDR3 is CASSPRILRNTEAFF. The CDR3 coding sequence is TGTGCCAGCAGCCCCAGGATTTTAAGGAACACTGAAGCTTTCTTT. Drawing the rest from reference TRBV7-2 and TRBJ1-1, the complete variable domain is GAGVSQSPSNKVTEKGKDVELRCDPISGHTALYWYRQSLGQGLEFLIYFQGNSAPDKSGLPSDRFSAERTGGSVSTLTIQRTQQEDSAVYLCASSPRILRNTEAFFGQGTRLTVV.

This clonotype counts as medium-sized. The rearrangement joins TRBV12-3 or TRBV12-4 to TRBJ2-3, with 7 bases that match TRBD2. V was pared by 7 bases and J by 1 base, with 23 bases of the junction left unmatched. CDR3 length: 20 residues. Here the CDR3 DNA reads TGTGCCAGCACCGATTATCGTAGGGGAGGGAAAAACGGCTGCACAGATACGCAGTATTTT. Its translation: CASTDYRRGGKNGCTDTQYF.

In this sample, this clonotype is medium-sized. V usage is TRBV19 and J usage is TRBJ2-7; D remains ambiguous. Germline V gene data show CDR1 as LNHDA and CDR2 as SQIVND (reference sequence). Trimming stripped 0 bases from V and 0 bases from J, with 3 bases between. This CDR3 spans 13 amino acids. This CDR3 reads CASSIDSSYEQYF. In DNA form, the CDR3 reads TGTGCCAGTAGTATAGATAGCTCCTACGAGCAGTACTTC.

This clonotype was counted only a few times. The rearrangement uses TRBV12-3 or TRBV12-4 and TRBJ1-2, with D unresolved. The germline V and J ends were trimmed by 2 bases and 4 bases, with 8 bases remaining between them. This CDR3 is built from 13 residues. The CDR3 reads CASSLPAAYGYTF. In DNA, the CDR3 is TGTGCCAGCAGTTTACCGGCAGCCTATGGCTACACCTTC.

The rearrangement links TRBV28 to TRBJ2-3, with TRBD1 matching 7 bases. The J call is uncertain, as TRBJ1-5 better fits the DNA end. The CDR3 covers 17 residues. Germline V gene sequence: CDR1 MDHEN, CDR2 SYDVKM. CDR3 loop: CASSQITGDRWGDTQHF. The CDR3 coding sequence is TGTGCCAGCAGCCAAATCACCGGGGACAGATGGGGAGATACGCAGCATTTT.

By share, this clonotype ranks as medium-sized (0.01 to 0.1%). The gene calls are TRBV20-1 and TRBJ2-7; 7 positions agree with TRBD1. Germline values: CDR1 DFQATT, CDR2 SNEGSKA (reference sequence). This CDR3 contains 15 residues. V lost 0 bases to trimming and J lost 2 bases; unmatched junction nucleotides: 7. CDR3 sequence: CSARDLLGGPYEQYF. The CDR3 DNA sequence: TGCAGTGCTAGAGATCTATTAGGGGGCCCCTACGAGCAGTACTTC.

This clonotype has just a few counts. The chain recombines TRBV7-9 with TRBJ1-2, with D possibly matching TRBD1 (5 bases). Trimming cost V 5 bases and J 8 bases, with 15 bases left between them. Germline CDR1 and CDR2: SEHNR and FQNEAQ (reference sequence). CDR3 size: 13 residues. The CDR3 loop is CASSPRPREGYTF. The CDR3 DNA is TGTGCCAGCAGCCCTCGTCCCAGGGAAGGCTACACCTTC.

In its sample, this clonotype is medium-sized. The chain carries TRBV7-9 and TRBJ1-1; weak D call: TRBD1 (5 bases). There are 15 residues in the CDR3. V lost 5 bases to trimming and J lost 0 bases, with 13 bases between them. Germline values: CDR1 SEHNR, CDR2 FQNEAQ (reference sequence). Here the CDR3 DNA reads TGTGCCAGCAGCCCGACAGTCCACATGAACACTGAAGCTTTCTTT. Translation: CASSPTVHMNTEAFF.

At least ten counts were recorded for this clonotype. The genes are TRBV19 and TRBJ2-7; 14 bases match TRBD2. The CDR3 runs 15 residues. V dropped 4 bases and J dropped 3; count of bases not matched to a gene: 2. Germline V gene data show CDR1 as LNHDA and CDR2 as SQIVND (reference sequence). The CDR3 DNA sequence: TGTGCCAGTAGTACGGGGACTAGCGGGAGCTACGAGCAGTACTTC. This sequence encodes CASSTGTSGSYEQYF.

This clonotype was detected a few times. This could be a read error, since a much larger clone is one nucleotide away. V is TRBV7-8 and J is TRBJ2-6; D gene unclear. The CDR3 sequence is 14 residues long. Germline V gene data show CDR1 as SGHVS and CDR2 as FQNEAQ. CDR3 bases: TGTGCCAGCAGCCACCTGGATAGGGCCAACGTCCCGACTTTC. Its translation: CASSHLDRANVPTF.

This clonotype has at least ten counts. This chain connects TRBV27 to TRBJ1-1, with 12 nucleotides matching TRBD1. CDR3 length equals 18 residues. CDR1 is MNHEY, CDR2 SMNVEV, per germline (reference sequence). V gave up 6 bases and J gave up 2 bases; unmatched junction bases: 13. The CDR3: CASSHPGQGASGNTEAFF. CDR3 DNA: TGTGCCAGCAGCCACCCGGGACAGGGGGCTTCGGGAAACACTGAAGCTTTCTTT.

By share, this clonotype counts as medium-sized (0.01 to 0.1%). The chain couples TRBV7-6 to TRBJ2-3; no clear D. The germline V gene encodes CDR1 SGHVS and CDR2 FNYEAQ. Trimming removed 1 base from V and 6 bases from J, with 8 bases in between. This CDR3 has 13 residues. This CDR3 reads CASSLEVADTQYF. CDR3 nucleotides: TGTGCCAGCAGCTTAGAAGTCGCGGATACGCAGTATTTT.

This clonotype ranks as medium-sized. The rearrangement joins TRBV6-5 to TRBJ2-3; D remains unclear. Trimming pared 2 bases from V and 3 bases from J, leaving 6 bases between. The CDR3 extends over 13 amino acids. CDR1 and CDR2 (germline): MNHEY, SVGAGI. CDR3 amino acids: CASSYIMTDTQYF. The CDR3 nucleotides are TGTGCCAGCAGTTACATTATGACAGATACGCAGTATTTT.

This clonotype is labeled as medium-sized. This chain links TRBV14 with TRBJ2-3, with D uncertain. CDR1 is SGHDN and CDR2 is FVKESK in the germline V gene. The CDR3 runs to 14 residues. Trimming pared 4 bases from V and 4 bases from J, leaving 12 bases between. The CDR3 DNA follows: TGTGCCAGCAGCCCGATTCGACTCGCAGATACGCAGTATTTT. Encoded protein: CASSPIRLADTQYF.

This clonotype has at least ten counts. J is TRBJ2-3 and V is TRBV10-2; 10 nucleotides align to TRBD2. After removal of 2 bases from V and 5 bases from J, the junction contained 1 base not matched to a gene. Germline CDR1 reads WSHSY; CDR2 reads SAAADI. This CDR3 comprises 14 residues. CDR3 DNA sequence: TGCGCCAGCAGTGAGGTAGCGGGAGGAGATACGCAGTATTTT. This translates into CASSEVAGGDTQYF.

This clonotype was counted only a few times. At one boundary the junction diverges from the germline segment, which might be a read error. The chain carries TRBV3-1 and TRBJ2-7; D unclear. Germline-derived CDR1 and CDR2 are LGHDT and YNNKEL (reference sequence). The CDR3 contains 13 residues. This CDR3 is CASSLRLHFERYF. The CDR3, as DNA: TGTGCCAGCAGCCTCCGGTTACACTTCGAGCGGTACTTC.

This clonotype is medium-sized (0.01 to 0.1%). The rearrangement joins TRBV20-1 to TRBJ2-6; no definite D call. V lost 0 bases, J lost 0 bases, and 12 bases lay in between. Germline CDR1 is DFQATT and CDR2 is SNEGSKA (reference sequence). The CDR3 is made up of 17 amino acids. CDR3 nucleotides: TGCAGTGCTAGAGATAGTGGACGGCTCTCTGGGGCCAACGTCCTGACTTTC. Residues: CSARDSGRLSGANVLTF.

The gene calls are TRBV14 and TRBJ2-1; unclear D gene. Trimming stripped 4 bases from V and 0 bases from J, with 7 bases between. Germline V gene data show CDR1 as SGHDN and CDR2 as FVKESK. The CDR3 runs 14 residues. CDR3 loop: CASSRPRSYNEQFF. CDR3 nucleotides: TGTGCCAGCAGCCGACCCCGCTCCTACAATGAGCAGTTCTTC.

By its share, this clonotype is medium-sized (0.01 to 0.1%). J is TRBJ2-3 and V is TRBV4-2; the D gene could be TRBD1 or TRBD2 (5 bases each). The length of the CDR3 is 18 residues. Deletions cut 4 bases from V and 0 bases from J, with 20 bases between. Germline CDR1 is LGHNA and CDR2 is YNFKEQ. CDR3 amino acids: CASSREVGTVASTDTQYF. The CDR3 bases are TGTGCCAGCAGCCGAGAGGTGGGGACCGTGGCTAGCACAGATACGCAGTATTTT.

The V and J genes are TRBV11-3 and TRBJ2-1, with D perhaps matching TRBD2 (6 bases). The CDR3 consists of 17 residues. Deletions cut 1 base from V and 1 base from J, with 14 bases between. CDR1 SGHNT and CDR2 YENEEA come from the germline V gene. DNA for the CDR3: TGTGCCAGCAGCTTAGGAGTCATCGGGAGTTCCTACAATGAGCAGTTCTTC. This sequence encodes CASSLGVIGSSYNEQFF.